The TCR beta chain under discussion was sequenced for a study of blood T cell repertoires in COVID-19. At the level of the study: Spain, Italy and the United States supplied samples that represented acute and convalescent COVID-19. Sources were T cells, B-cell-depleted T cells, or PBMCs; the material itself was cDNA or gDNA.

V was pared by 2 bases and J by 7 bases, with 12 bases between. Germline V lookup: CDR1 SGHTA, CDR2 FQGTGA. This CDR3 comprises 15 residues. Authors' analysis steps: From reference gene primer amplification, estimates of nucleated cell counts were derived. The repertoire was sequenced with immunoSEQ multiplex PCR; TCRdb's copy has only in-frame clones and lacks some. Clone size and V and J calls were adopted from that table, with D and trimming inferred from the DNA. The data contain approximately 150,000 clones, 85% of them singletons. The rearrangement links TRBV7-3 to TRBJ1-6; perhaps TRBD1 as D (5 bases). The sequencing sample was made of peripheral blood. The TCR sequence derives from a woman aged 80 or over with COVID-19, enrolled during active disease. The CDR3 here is CASSLARGRNSPLHF. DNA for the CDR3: TGTGCCAGCAGCTTAGCTCGGGGGAGGAATTCACCCCTCCACTTT.